The 13 T cell receptor beta chains below were found in one sample sequenced in a study of T cell responses to AZD1222 COVID-19 vaccine. Profiled with immunoSEQ multiplex PCR; TCRdb holds only in-frame clones, not every one. The sample lists about 86,000 clones, around 90% occurring once. This specimen was peripheral blood, taken on day 0 of AZD1222 vaccination. These receptors were obtained from an adult in good health.

The CDR3 nucleotides read TGTGCCAGCAAGGGTAGTGGTCTAGATACGCAGTATTTT. Translated: CASKGSGLDTQYF. The rearrangement links TRBV21-1 to TRBJ2-3. TRBV21-1 is classified as a pseudogene. CDR3 size: 13 residues.

The chain links TRBV7-9 to TRBJ2-2, with D uncertain. This CDR3 region has 15 residues. Germline V lookup: CDR1 SEHNR, CDR2 FQNEAQ (reference sequence). V was cut by 5 bases and J by 6 bases, with 16 bases left in between. CDR3 loop: CASSRAGSSAGELFF. The CDR3 coding sequence is TGTGCCAGCAGCCGCGCCGGGTCTTCGGCCGGGGAGCTGTTTTTT.

The V call is TRBV10-3, the J call TRBJ2-7; no firm D call. Germline V lookup: CDR1 ENHRY, CDR2 SYGVKD. V was cut by 3 bases and J by 0 bases, with 6 bases left in between. This CDR3 comprises 13 residues. The CDR3 here is CAISDGSSYEQYF. DNA of the CDR3: TGTGCCATCAGTGATGGCTCCTCCTACGAGCAGTACTTC.

The chain recombines TRBV6-5 with TRBJ1-1; D ambiguous. The germline gives CDR1 MNHEY, CDR2 SVGAGI. This CDR3 has 14 residues. V was shortened by 2 bases and J by 5 bases, with 12 bases between the two germline ends. In nucleotides, the CDR3 is TGTGCCAGCAGTTACACGGGCCGTGATACTGAAGCTTTCTTT. This sequence encodes CASSYTGRDTEAFF.

J is TRBJ1-5 and V is TRBV19; no clear D. The germline CDR1 and CDR2 sequences are LNHDA and SQIVND (reference sequence). CDR3 length equals 14 residues. Trimming took 9 bases from V and 2 from J, leaving 14 bases between them. CDR3 region: CASRPKLGNQPQHF. The CDR3 nucleotides are TGTGCCAGCCGACCCAAACTCGGCAATCAGCCCCAGCATTTT.

Note on this clone: Other DNA sequences in the sample encode the same CDR3. The chain carries TRBV7-2 and TRBJ2-1; weak D call: TRBD1 (5 bases). V was cut by 8 bases and J by 0 bases, with 17 bases left in between. There are 16 residues in the CDR3. The V gene's germline CDR1 is SGHTA and CDR2 FQGNSA. CDR3 sequence reads: CASSLGSGSSYNEQFF. DNA of the CDR3: TGTGCCAGCTCCCTCGGGTCAGGGTCCTCCTACAATGAGCAGTTCTTC.

V and J are TRBV11-2 and TRBJ1-2; unclear D gene. The CDR3 contains 13 residues. Germline V gene data show CDR1 as SGHAT and CDR2 as FQNNGV. Trimming took 3 bases from V and 2 from J, leaving 7 bases between them. In DNA form, the CDR3 reads TGTGCCAGCAGCTTCGCGGGAAACTATGGCTACACCTTC. Translated, it gives CASSFAGNYGYTF. The whole variable domain, remainder taken from reference TRBV11-2 and TRBJ1-2, is EAGVAQSPRYKIIEKRQSVAFWCNPISGHATLYWYQQILGQGPKLLIQFQNNGVVDDSQLPKDRFSAERLKGVDSTLKIQPAKLEDSAVYLCASSFAGNYGYTFGSGTRLTVV.

The chain uses TRBV23-1 and TRBJ2-1; D is uncertain. TRBV23-1 is an ORF, with its function uncertain. The CDR3 is 15 residues long. V lost 2 bases, J lost 3 bases, and 11 bases lay in between. CDR3 coding DNA: TGCGCCAGCAGTCAAGCTGGGAAGGGCTACAATGAGCAGTTCTTC. The encoded protein is CASSQAGKGYNEQFF.

J is TRBJ1-3 and V is TRBV5-5; D unclear. This CDR3 spans 16 amino acids. V dropped 0 bases and J dropped 0 bases, with 10 bases sitting between them. Germline V gene sequence: CDR1 SGHKS, CDR2 YYEKEE (reference sequence). DNA for the CDR3: TGTGCCAGCAGCTTGGAACAGCCGAGCTCTGGAAACACCATATATTTT. Translating it yields CASSLEQPSSGNTIYF.

The chain links TRBV19 to TRBJ1-1; TRBD1 matches 8 bases. The ends lost 2 bases at V and 1 base at J; junction bases unmatched: 6. The CDR3 is 16 amino acids. CDR1 is LNHDA and CDR2 is SQIVND in the germline V gene (reference sequence). The CDR3 loop reads CASSISWDRKNTEAFF. CDR3 nucleotides: TGTGCCAGTAGTATAAGCTGGGACAGGAAGAACACTGAAGCTTTCTTT.

This chain joins TRBV3-1 (or the pseudogene TRBV3-2) and TRBJ1-1; TRBD1 matches at 7 bases. CDR3 size: 14 residues. V shed 3 bases, J shed 5 bases, and the junction held 6 bases outside the gene matches. Germline CDR1 is LGHDT and CDR2 is YNNKEL (reference sequence). CDR3 bases: TGTGCCAGCAGCCATAAGGCAGGGGGAACTGAAGCTTTCTTT. Translated: CASSHKAGGTEAFF.

This rearrangement joins TRBV5-1 to TRBJ2-2, with D unclear. The length of the CDR3 is 14 residues. Germline lookup yields CDR1 SGHRS and CDR2 YFSETQ. The ends were cut back, 7 bases at V and 0 bases at J, with 10 bases in the middle. CDR3 protein: CASSVAANTGELFF. Written as DNA, the CDR3 is TGCGCCAGCTCTGTGGCAGCGAACACCGGGGAGCTGTTTTTT.

The chain carries TRBV7-2 and TRBJ2-1; D tentatively reads TRBD1 or TRBD2 (5 bases each). Trimming removed 4 bases at V and 9 bases at J, with 16 bases between. The germline gives CDR1 SGHTA, CDR2 FQGNSA. There are 14 residues in the CDR3. The CDR3 bases are TGTGCCAGCAGCTCGAGGGGTTCGTGGGGTGAGCAGTTCTTC. This translates into CASSSRGSWGEQFF.